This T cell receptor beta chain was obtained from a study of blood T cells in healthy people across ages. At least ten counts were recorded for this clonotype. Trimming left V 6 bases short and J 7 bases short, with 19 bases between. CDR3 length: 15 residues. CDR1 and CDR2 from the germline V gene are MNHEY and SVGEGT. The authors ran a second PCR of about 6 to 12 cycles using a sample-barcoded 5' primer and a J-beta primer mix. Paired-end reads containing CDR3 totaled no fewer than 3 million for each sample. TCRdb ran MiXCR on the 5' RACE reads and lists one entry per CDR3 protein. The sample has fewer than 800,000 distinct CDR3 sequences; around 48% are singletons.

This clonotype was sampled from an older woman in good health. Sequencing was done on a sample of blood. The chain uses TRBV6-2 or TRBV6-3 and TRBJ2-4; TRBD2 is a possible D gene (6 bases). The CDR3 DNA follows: TGTGCCAGCAGACGGGGGACCCTGCCAGAGAACATTCAGTACTTC. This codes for CASRRGTLPENIQYF.